The 8 T cell receptor beta chains below come from one sample, sequenced in a study of blood T cell repertoires in COVID-19. Data came from immunoSEQ multiplex PCR; TCRdb stores just in-frame clones and leaves some out. The sample shows around 100,000 clones, around four fifths of them seen only once. Sequencing was carried out using peripheral blood. These receptors originate from a man aged 65 to 85 with active or convalescent COVID-19.

The CDR3 DNA reads as TGTGCCAGCAGTGATCCGGGACAGATTAATGAAAAACTGTTTTTT. Protein sequence: CASSDPGQINEKLFF. The gene calls are TRBV25-1 and TRBJ1-4; 7 bases line up with TRBD1. Germline CDR1 reads MGHDK; CDR2 reads SYGVNS. The CDR3 totals 15 residues. V lost 3 bases, J lost 4 bases, and 5 bases stayed unmatched.

This clone was detected only a few times. The chain has TRBV7-9 and TRBJ1-2, with TRBD1 identical over 8 bases. The J segment lost 7 bases and the V segment lost 2 bases, leaving 3 bases of the junction unmatched. Germline CDR1 is SEHNR and CDR2 is FQNEAQ (reference sequence). The CDR3 is 13 residues long. The CDR3 sequence: CASSLQGARGYTF. CDR3 bases: TGTGCCAGCAGCTTACAGGGGGCACGTGGCTACACCTTC.

The chain combines TRBV15 with TRBJ1-2, with TRBD1 matching 7 bases. The CDR3 is 14 amino acids. CDR1 and CDR2 (germline): LNHNV, YYDKDF (reference sequence). J lost 4 bases, V lost 3 bases, and 5 bases had no gene match. The CDR3 sequence is CATSRVQGPYGYTF. For the CDR3, the DNA is TGTGCCACCAGCAGGGTACAGGGGCCCTATGGCTACACCTTC.

The chain carries TRBV20-1 and TRBJ1-2; D perhaps matches TRBD1 (5 bases). Looked up from germline, CDR1 is DFQATT and CDR2 is SNEGSKA (reference sequence). This CDR3 spans 11 amino acids. With 2 bases removed from V and 6 bases from J, the gap between germline ends came to 7 bases. The CDR3, as DNA: TGCAGTGCTAGATCAGGGAATGGCTACACCTTC. Residues: CSARSGNGYTF.

J is TRBJ1-1 and V is TRBV6-2 or TRBV6-3; 9 positions agree with TRBD1. CDR1 and CDR2 (germline): MNHEY, SVGEGT. Germline trimming cut 0 bases from V and 6 bases from J; bases unmatched to any gene: 5. The CDR3 loop spans 15 amino acids. The CDR3 sequence is CASSYSGQGPAEAFF. The DNA of the CDR3 is TGTGCCAGCAGTTACTCGGGACAGGGCCCGGCTGAAGCTTTCTTT.

CDR3 in amino acids: CAWRTSGTAGELFF. In DNA form, the CDR3 reads TGTGCCTGGAGAACTAGCGGGACAGCCGGGGAGCTGTTTTTT. The V call is TRBV30, the J call TRBJ2-2; 10 bases align to TRBD2. The CDR3 runs 14 residues. Trimming at V came to 3 bases and at J to 6 bases, leaving 4 bases not matched to a gene. Germline V CDR1 and CDR2: GTSNPN, SVGIG (reference sequence).

The CDR3 loop reads CATSRDVTGRNSPLHF. Here the CDR3 DNA reads TGTGCCACCAGCAGAGATGTGACAGGGCGAAATTCACCCCTCCACTTT. The chain joins TRBV15 to TRBJ1-6, with 7 bases matching TRBD1. The trim removed 0 bases at V and 7 bases at J, leaving 6 bases unmatched. Germline loops: CDR1 LNHNV, CDR2 YYDKDF (reference sequence). This CDR3 has 16 amino acids.

The V gene is TRBV5-1, the J gene TRBJ2-2; 11 nucleotides align to TRBD2. V was clipped by 4 bases and J by 4 bases; unmatched bases: 6. The CDR3 sequence is 16 residues long. The germline V gene encodes CDR1 SGHRS and CDR2 YFSETQ. In nucleotides, the CDR3 is TGCGCCAGCAGCCTAGCGGGGGGCACTAGCACCGGGGAGCTGTTTTTT. This gives the protein CASSLAGGTSTGELFF.